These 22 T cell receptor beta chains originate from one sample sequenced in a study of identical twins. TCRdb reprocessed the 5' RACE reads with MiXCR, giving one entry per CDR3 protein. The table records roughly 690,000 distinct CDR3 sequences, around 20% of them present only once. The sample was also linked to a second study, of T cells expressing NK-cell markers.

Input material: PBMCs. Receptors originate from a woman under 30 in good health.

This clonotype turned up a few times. CDR3 bases: TGTGCCAGCACCGAGGCTACCTCAAGGGGCGGGGAGCTGTTTTTT. Residues: CASTEATSRGGELFF. The J gene is TRBJ2-2, the V gene TRBV6-1; TRBD1 might be the D (5 bases). Per germline, CDR1 MNHNS and CDR2 SASEGT. The CDR3 is made up of 15 amino acids. V was trimmed by 7 bases and J by 7 bases, leaving 19 bases between them.

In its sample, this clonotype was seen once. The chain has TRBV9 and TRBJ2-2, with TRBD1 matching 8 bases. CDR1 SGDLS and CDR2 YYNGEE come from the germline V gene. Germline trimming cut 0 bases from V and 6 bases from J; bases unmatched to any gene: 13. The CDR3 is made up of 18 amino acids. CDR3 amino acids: CASSVGHPGTGTPGELFF. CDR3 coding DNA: TGTGCCAGCAGCGTAGGGCACCCCGGGACAGGAACTCCCGGGGAGCTGTTTTTT.

The CDR3: CASSLSRVAGFPSTDTQYF. The CDR3 nucleotides are TGCGCCAGCAGCCTCTCGCGGGTAGCGGGATTTCCTAGCACAGATACGCAGTATTTT. The chain has TRBV5-1 and TRBJ2-3; 8 positions agree with TRBD2. The trim removed 4 bases at V and 0 bases at J, leaving 16 bases unmatched. The germline CDR1 and CDR2 sequences are SGHRS and YFSETQ. The CDR3 extends over 19 amino acids.

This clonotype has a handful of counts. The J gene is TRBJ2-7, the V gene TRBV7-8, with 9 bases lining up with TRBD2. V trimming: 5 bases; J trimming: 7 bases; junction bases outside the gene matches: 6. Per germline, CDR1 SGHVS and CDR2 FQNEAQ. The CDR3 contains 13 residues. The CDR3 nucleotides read TGTGCCAGCAGCCGGACTAGCGAACAGGAGCAGTACTTC. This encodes CASSRTSEQEQYF.

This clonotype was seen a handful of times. In nucleotides, the CDR3 is TGCGCCAGCCAAAACGGCGGCACCGGGGAGCTGTTTTTT. Translated, it gives CASQNGGTGELFF. The rearrangement uses TRBV5-1 and TRBJ2-2; D is unclear. Germline V gene lookup returns CDR1 SGHRS and CDR2 YFSETQ. The length of the CDR3 is 13 residues. Trimming took 7 bases from V and 4 from J, leaving 11 bases between them. The full variable domain, its missing parts supplied by reference TRBV5-1 and TRBJ2-2, is KAGVTQTPRYLIKTRGQQVTLSCSPISGHRSVSWYQQTPGQGLQFLFEYFSETQRNKGNFPGRFSGRQFSNSRSEMNVSTLELGDSALYLCASQNGGTGELFFGEGSRLTVL.

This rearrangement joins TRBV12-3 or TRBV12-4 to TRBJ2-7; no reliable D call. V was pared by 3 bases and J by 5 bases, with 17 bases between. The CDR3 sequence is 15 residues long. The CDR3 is CASSFRKAFLHEQYF. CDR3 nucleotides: TGTGCCAGCAGTTTCCGGAAGGCATTCCTTCACGAGCAGTACTTC.

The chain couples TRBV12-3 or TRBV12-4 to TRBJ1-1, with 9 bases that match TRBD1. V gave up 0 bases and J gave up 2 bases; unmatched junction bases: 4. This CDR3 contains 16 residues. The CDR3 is CASSLALTGGNTEAFF. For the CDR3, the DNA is TGTGCCAGCAGTTTAGCGCTGACAGGGGGAAACACTGAAGCTTTCTTT.

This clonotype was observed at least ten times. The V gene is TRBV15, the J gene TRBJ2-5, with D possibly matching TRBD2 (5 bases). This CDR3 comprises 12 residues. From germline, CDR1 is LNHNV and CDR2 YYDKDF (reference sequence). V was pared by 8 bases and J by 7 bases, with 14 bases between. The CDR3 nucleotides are TGTGCCACCCCCCCTAGCTTGGGGACCCAGTACTTC. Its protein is CATPPSLGTQYF.

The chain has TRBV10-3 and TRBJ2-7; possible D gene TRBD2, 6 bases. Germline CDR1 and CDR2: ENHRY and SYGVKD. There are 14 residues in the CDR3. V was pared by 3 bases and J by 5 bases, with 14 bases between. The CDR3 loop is CAISERDFQDEQYF. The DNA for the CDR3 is TGTGCCATCAGTGAAAGGGACTTCCAGGACGAGCAGTACTTC.

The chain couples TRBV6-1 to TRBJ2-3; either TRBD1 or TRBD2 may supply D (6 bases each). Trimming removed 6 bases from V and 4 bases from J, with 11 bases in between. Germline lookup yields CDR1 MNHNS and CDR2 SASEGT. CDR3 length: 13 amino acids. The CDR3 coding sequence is TGTGCCAGCAGAGCAGGGGAGGCAGATACGCAGTATTTT. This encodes CASRAGEADTQYF.

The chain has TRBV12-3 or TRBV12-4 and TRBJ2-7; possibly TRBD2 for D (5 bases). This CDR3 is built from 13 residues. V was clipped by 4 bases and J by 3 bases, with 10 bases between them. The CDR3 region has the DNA TGTGCCAGCAGTTCCGGGATCTTCTACGAGCAGTACTTC. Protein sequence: CASSSGIFYEQYF.

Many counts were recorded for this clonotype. The CDR3 region is CSGGKHTEAFF. Here the CDR3 DNA reads TGCAGCGGAGGCAAGCACACTGAAGCTTTCTTT. This chain joins TRBV29-1 and TRBJ1-1; D call uncertain. Deletions cut 7 bases from V and 3 bases from J, with 9 bases between. The CDR3 spans 11 residues. Germline CDR1 is SQVTM and CDR2 is ANQGSEA.

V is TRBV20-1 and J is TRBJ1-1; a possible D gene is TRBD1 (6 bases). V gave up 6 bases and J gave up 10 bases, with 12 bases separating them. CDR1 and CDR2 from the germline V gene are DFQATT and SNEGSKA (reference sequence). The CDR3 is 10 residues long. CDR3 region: CSATRGLAFF. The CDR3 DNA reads TGCAGTGCCACGCGGGGGCTAGCTTTCTTT.

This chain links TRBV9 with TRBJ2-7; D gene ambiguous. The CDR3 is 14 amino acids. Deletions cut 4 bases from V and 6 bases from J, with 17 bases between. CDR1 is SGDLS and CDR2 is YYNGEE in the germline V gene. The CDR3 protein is CASSRRAVKGEQYF. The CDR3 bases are TGTGCCAGCAGCCGCCGGGCCGTAAAGGGCGAGCAGTACTTC.

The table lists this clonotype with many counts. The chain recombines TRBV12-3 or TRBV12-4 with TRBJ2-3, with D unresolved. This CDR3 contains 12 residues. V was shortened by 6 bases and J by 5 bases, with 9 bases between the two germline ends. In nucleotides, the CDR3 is TGTGCCAGCAGCCAAGGCATAGATACGCAGTATTTT. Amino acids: CASSQGIDTQYF.

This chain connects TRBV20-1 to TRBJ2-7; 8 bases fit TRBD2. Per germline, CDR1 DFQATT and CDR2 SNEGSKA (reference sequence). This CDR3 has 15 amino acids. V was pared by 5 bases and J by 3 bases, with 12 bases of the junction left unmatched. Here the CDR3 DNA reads TGCAGTGCTCAAAGCGGGAGCGTTCAGGGCTACGAGCAGTACTTC. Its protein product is CSAQSGSVQGYEQYF.

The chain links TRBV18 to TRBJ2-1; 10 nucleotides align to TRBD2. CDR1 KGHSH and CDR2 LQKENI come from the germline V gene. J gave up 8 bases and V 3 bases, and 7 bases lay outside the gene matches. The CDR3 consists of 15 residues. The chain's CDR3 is CASSPSGTSVYEQFF. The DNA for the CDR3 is TGTGCCAGCTCACCTTCCGGGACTAGCGTCTATGAGCAGTTCTTC.

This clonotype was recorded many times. CDR3 bases: TGTGCCAGCAGCTTATATTTGGGACCGAGCACAGATACGCAGTATTTT. It specifies CASSLYLGPSTDTQYF. This chain links TRBV7-9 with TRBJ2-3; D could derive from TRBD1 or TRBD2 (5 bases each). There are 16 residues in the CDR3. The V end lost 2 bases, the J end lost 0 bases, and 12 bases lay between the germline ends. Germline-derived CDR1 and CDR2 are SEHNR and FQNEAQ (reference sequence).

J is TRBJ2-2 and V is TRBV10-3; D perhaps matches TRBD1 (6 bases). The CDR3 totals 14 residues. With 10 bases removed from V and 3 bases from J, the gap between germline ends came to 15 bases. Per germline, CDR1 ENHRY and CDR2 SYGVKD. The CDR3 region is CATQGHMDTGELFF. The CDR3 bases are TGTGCCACCCAGGGACACATGGACACCGGGGAGCTGTTTTTT.

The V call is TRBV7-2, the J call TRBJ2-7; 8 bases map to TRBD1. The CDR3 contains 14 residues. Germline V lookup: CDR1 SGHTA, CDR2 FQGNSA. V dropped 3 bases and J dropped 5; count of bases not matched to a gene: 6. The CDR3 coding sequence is TGTGCCAGCAGCTTGGGGACAGGATACGACGAGCAGTACTTC. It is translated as CASSLGTGYDEQYF. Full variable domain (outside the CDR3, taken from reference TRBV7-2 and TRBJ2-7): GAGVSQSPSNKVTEKGKDVELRCDPISGHTALYWYRQSLGQGLEFLIYFQGNSAPDKSGLPSDRFSAERTGGSVSTLTIQRTQQEDSAVYLCASSLGTGYDEQYFGPGTRLTVT.

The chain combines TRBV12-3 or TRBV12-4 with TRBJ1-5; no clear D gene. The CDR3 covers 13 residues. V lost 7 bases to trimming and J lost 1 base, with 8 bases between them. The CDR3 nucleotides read TGTGCCAGCACCGGCTCCAGCAATCAGCCCCAGCATTTT. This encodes CASTGSSNQPQHF.

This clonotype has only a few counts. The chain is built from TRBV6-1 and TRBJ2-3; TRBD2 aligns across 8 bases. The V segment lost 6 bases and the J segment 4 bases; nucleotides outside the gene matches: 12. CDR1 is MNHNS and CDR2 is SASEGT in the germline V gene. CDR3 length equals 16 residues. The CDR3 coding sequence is TGTGCCAGCAGCCCCCGCCCCGGGGGGGCTGCAGATACGCAGTATTTT. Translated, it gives CASSPRPGGAADTQYF.